The 23 T cell receptor beta chains presented below share a single source sample, sequenced in a study of blood T cell repertoires in COVID-19. Sequencing used immunoSEQ multiplex PCR; TCRdb keeps in-frame clones, though not all of them. The sample lists 170,000 or so clones, approximately 88% occurring once. What was sequenced was peripheral blood. These TCRs come from a woman between 35 and 50 years old with COVID-19, enrolled during active disease.

This clone showed up just a few times. CDR3 coding DNA: TGTGCCAGCAGTCTAGGGAGGAACTATGGCTACACCTTC. Protein sequence: CASSLGRNYGYTF. V gene TRBV6-5 combines with J gene TRBJ1-2, with D unresolved. This CDR3 has 13 residues. Trimming shortened V by 5 bases and J by 2 bases, and 9 bases separated the two germline ends. Looked up from germline, CDR1 is MNHEY and CDR2 is SVGAGI.

The chain carries TRBV7-9 and TRBJ2-1; perhaps TRBD1 as D (5 bases). V was trimmed by 0 bases and J by 9 bases, leaving 9 bases between them. The CDR3 runs 13 residues. The germline CDR1 and CDR2 sequences are SEHNR and FQNEAQ (reference sequence). The CDR3 loop is CASSLAGVGEQFF. The CDR3 DNA sequence: TGTGCCAGCAGCTTAGCAGGGGTTGGTGAGCAGTTCTTC.

This sequence joins TRBV5-6 and TRBJ1-1; maybe TRBD1 (5 bases). CDR1 is SGHDT, CDR2 YYEEEE, per germline. The germline V and J ends were trimmed by 0 bases and 4 bases, with 13 bases remaining between them. The CDR3 consists of 15 residues. CDR3 residues: CASSLVGGAGTEAFF. CDR3 nucleotide sequence: TGTGCCAGCAGCTTGGTCGGCGGGGCTGGCACTGAAGCTTTCTTT.

The chain joins TRBV27 to TRBJ2-5; D uncertain. V was cut by 5 bases and J by 1 base, with 2 bases left in between. Germline V gene lookup returns CDR1 MNHEY and CDR2 SMNVEV (reference sequence). The CDR3 runs 11 residues. CDR3 bases: TGTGCCAGCAGTCTCCAAGAGACCCAGTACTTC. As protein: CASSLQETQYF.

This chain uses TRBV5-1 with TRBJ2-3; TRBD1 aligns across 9 bases. With 0 bases clipped from V and 1 base from J, the junction kept 6 bases outside the gene matches. CDR3 length: 17 residues. The V gene's germline CDR1 is SGHRS and CDR2 YFSETQ. The CDR3 sequence: CASSLAQGQGGTDTQYF. As DNA, the CDR3 is TGCGCCAGCAGCTTGGCCCAGGGACAGGGCGGCACAGATACGCAGTATTTT.

The V and J genes are TRBV7-9 and TRBJ1-2; 7 bases align to TRBD1. V lost 5 bases, J lost 4 bases, and 10 bases stayed unmatched. This CDR3 is built from 15 residues. Germline-derived CDR1 and CDR2 are SEHNR and FQNEAQ (reference sequence). The CDR3 loop reads CASSPPGQSFYGYTF. The CDR3 region has the DNA TGTGCCAGCAGCCCGCCGGGACAGTCGTTCTATGGCTACACCTTC. Together with reference TRBV7-9 and TRBJ1-2, the CDR3 gives the full variable domain: DTGVSQNPRHKITKRGQNVTFRCDPISEHNRLYWYRQTLGQGPEFLTYFQNEAQLEKSRLLSDRFSAERPKGSFSTLEIQRTEQGDSAMYLCASSPPGQSFYGYTFGSGTRLTVV.

The chain has TRBV7-9 and TRBJ2-1; the D is unclear. CDR1 is SEHNR and CDR2 is FQNEAQ in the germline V gene (reference sequence). This CDR3 comprises 12 residues. Trimming stripped 5 bases from V and 10 bases from J, with 12 bases between. The CDR3 protein is CASSLLAREQFF. In DNA form, the CDR3 reads TGTGCCAGCAGCCTCCTTGCCCGGGAGCAGTTCTTC.

The chain recombines TRBV4-2 with TRBJ1-1; the match to TRBD1 covers 10 bases. From germline, CDR1 is LGHNA and CDR2 YNFKEQ. The CDR3 has 19 residues. V trimming: 3 bases; J trimming: 5 bases; junction bases outside the gene matches: 18. CDR3 bases: TGTGCCAGCAGCCACCAGCTAACGGGGGGAGACAGGGGGCTGACTGAAGCTTTCTTT. Amino acid sequence: CASSHQLTGGDRGLTEAFF.

The chain joins TRBV9 to TRBJ2-7, with 7 nucleotides matching TRBD1. V shed 0 bases and J 6 bases; nucleotides not matched to a gene: 12. The CDR3 is 16 residues long. The germline V gene encodes CDR1 SGDLS and CDR2 YYNGEE. CDR3 coding DNA: TGTGCCAGCAGCGTAGTGGGACAGCCTGCCCTAGGCGAGCAGTACTTC. It is translated as CASSVVGQPALGEQYF. The full variable domain, rest sourced from reference TRBV9 and TRBJ2-7, is DSGVTQTPKHLITATGQRVTLRCSPRSGDLSVYWYQQSLDQGLQFLIQYYNGEERAKGNILERFSAQQFPDLHSELNLSSLELGDSALYFCASSVVGQPALGEQYFGPGTRLTVT.

CDR3 DNA: TGTGCCAGCAGCCAAGAGCTCCGGAGCACAGATACGCAGTATTTT. Translated: CASSQELRSTDTQYF. This chain joins TRBV3-1 (or the pseudogene TRBV3-2) and TRBJ2-3; D is unclear. Germline CDR1 is LGHDT and CDR2 is YNNKEL (reference sequence). Deletions cut 0 bases from V and 0 bases from J, with 7 bases between. The CDR3 spans 15 residues.

The chain couples TRBV7-6 to TRBJ1-2; TRBD1 matches at 9 bases. This CDR3 is 14 amino acids long. With V trimmed by 3 bases and J by 5 bases, 4 bases remained unmatched. Germline CDR1 reads SGHVS; CDR2 reads FNYEAQ. The CDR3 sequence: CASSLGQGFYGYTF. CDR3 nucleotide sequence: TGTGCCAGCAGCTTGGGACAGGGTTTTTATGGCTACACCTTC.

V usage is TRBV7-9 and J usage is TRBJ1-4; D call uncertain. This CDR3 is 16 amino acids long. The V gene's germline CDR1 is SEHNR and CDR2 FQNEAQ (reference sequence). Trimming cost V 3 bases and J 4 bases, with 15 bases left between them. The DNA for the CDR3 is TGTGCCAGCAGCTTGACGGCTGACTTATATAATGAAAAACTGTTTTTT. Encoded protein: CASSLTADLYNEKLFF.

This chain links TRBV3-1 (or the pseudogene TRBV3-2) with TRBJ2-1; no clear D. Germline CDR1 reads LGHDT; CDR2 reads YNNKEL (reference sequence). The length of the CDR3 is 12 residues. Trimming cost V 0 bases and J 15 bases, with 12 bases left between them. The CDR3 region is CASSQDGPGRFF. CDR3 bases: TGTGCCAGCAGCCAAGATGGTCCAGGCCGGTTCTTC.

The chain uses TRBV18 and TRBJ2-4, with unresolved D. This CDR3 spans 14 amino acids. V gave up 6 bases and J gave up 2 bases, with 11 bases separating them. Germline assignment: CDR1 KGHSH and CDR2 LQKENI. CDR3 sequence reads: CASSNAASKNIQYF. The CDR3, as DNA: TGTGCCAGCTCCAACGCGGCGTCCAAAAACATTCAGTACTTC.

The rearrangement joins TRBV7-9 to TRBJ2-1, with 7 bases that match TRBD2. Germline lookup yields CDR1 SEHNR and CDR2 FQNEAQ (reference sequence). The CDR3 is 13 residues long. With V trimmed by 8 bases and J by 7 bases, 8 bases remained unmatched. In nucleotides, the CDR3 is TGTGCCAGCCACGAGGCGGGAGCTAATGAGCAGTTCTTC. Translating gives CASHEAGANEQFF.

This chain connects TRBV7-9 to TRBJ2-7; unclear D gene. Trimming pared 1 base from V and 4 bases from J, leaving 8 bases between. Germline CDR1 is SEHNR and CDR2 is FQNEAQ (reference sequence). The CDR3 loop spans 13 amino acids. The DNA for the CDR3 is TGTGCCAGCAGCTTAGTTAGTAGTTACGAGCAGTACTTC. Its protein product is CASSLVSSYEQYF.

Comments on this clone: At one of its ends the junction is not consistent with the germline gene, which may arise from a read error. This chain joins TRBV7-7 and TRBJ2-7; 7 nucleotides match TRBD2. This CDR3 comprises 17 residues. The germline gives CDR1 SSHAT, CDR2 FNYEAQ (reference sequence). For the CDR3, the DNA is TGTGCTAGCAGCTTAAGGTGGGCAGCAGGGAGGGACTACGAGCAGTACTTC. Protein product: CASSLRWAAGRDYEQYF.

CDR3 in amino acids: CASRLRGPNQPQHF. The CDR3 bases are TGCGCCAGCAGACTCAGGGGGCCGAATCAGCCCCAGCATTTT. The rearrangement joins TRBV10-2 to TRBJ1-5; 8 bases are a match to TRBD1. The V gene end was trimmed by 6 bases and the J gene end by 4 bases; junction bases not matched to a gene: 5. CDR1 is WSHSY, CDR2 SAAADI, per germline. This CDR3 spans 14 amino acids.

The DNA for the CDR3 is TGTGCCAGCAGTTTAGCATCCAGGGGCATCTACGAGCAGTACTTC. The encoded protein is CASSLASRGIYEQYF. The chain employs TRBV28 and TRBJ2-7, with TRBD1 as a possible D gene (6 bases). V was shortened by 2 bases and J by 3 bases, with 14 bases between the two germline ends. CDR3 length equals 15 residues. Germline V CDR1 and CDR2: MDHEN, SYDVKM.

The rearrangement joins TRBV7-8 to TRBJ1-4, with D uncertain. The CDR3 contains 14 residues. Germline V gene lookup returns CDR1 SGHVS and CDR2 FQNEAQ. The germline V and J ends were trimmed by 5 bases and 5 bases, with 12 bases remaining between them. The CDR3 coding sequence is TGTGCCAGCAGCGAACGGGATAGCAATGAAAAACTGTTTTTT. Protein product: CASSERDSNEKLFF.

The J gene is TRBJ2-7, the V gene TRBV7-2; D ambiguous. The V end was cut by 5 bases, the J end by 3 bases, with 5 bases between. CDR1 SGHTA and CDR2 FQGNSA come from the germline V gene. This CDR3 has 11 residues. The CDR3 bases are TGTGCCAGCAGCCCGTACTACGAGCAGTACTTC. Translated: CASSPYYEQYF.

The V gene is TRBV4-1, the J gene TRBJ2-7; D not certain. V was trimmed by 1 base and J by 2 bases, leaving 12 bases between them. This CDR3 contains 15 residues. Germline CDR1 and CDR2: MGHRA and YSYEKL. The CDR3 is CASSQAPARTYEQYF. DNA of the CDR3: TGCGCCAGCAGCCAAGCCCCAGCGCGGACCTACGAGCAGTACTTC.

The chain couples TRBV5-1 to TRBJ1-2, with 7 positions matching TRBD1. Germline V gives CDR1 SGHRS, CDR2 YFSETQ. With 2 bases clipped from V and 8 bases from J, the junction kept 21 bases outside the gene matches. The CDR3 is made up of 18 amino acids. CDR3 sequence (DNA): TGCGCCAGCAGCTTCGACAGGGTAGGGCTCGCGGGATATGGAGGCTACACCTTC. Translation gives CASSFDRVGLAGYGGYTF.